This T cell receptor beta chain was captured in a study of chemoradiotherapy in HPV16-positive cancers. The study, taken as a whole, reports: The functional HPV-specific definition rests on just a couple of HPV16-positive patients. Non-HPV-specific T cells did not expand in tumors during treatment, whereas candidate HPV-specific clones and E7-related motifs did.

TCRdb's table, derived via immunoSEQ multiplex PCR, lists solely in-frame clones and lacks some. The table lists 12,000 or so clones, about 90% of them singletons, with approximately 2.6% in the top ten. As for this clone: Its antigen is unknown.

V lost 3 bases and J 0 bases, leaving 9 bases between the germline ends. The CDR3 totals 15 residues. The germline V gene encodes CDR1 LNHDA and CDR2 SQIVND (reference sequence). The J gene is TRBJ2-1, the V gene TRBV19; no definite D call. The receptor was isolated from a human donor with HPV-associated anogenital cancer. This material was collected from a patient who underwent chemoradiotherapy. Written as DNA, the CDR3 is TGTGCCAGTAGTATGGTTTGGGGCTCCTACAATGAGCAGTTCTTC. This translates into CASSMVWGSYNEQFF.